Presented here are 19 T cell receptor beta chains from one specimen sequenced in a study of PD-1 blockade in classical Hodgkin lymphoma. Every patient was affected by relapse after autologous stem cell transplantation, while exposure to brentuximab vedotin was not uniform. Sequenced by immunoSEQ multiplex PCR; TCRdb stores in-frame clones only, minus some. Among almost 85,000 clones, roughly 89% were seen once, and the ten largest hold around 20%. The sample was peripheral blood mononuclear cells (PBMCs), taken at baseline. The receptor source for this set is a human donor with classical Hodgkin lymphoma.

The chain employs TRBV7-9 and TRBJ1-2; perhaps TRBD1 as D (5 bases). Trimming pared 1 base from V and 4 bases from J, leaving 10 bases between. Germline lookup yields CDR1 SEHNR and CDR2 FQNEAQ (reference sequence). The CDR3 contains 14 residues. CDR3 amino acids: CASSLEGQPYGYTF. DNA of the CDR3: TGTGCCAGCAGCTTAGAGGGGCAACCCTATGGCTACACCTTC.

V usage is TRBV19 and J usage is TRBJ2-3, with 11 nucleotides matching TRBD1. V trimming: 4 bases; J trimming: 3 bases; junction bases outside the gene matches: 6. This CDR3 is 16 amino acids long. Germline V gene data show CDR1 as LNHDA and CDR2 as SQIVND (reference sequence). DNA for the CDR3: TGTGCCAGTAGTACGGGGACAGGGGGGTTAACAGATACGCAGTATTTT. It yields the protein CASSTGTGGLTDTQYF.

V usage is TRBV9 and J usage is TRBJ1-1, with 8 bases identical to TRBD1. The CDR3 has 15 amino acids. V shed 3 bases, J shed 9 bases, and the junction held 13 bases outside the gene matches. CDR1 is SGDLS, CDR2 YYNGEE, per germline. The CDR3 DNA reads as TGTGCCAGCAGCGCTGACAGGGGTCAAGGGCGCCAAGCTTTCTTT. This encodes CASSADRGQGRQAFF.

This CDR3 reads CASSLPPGQGAYEQYF. In DNA form, the CDR3 reads TGTGCCAGCAGCTTACCCCCGGGGCAGGGGGCCTACGAGCAGTACTTC. This rearrangement joins TRBV5-8 to TRBJ2-7, with 7 bases identical to TRBD1. The CDR3 extends over 16 amino acids. Trimming at V came to 2 bases and at J to 2 bases, leaving 10 bases not matched to a gene. CDR1 and CDR2 (germline): SGHTS, YDEGEE.

This chain connects TRBV27 to TRBJ2-1, with 13 bases identical to TRBD2. Losses at the gene ends were 2 bases for V and 7 bases for J; bases not matched to a gene: 5. CDR1 is MNHEY and CDR2 is SMNVEV in the germline V gene (reference sequence). CDR3 size: 16 residues. Written as DNA, the CDR3 is TGTGCCAGCAGTTTAGTACTAGCGGGAGGGCCGAATGAGCAGTTCTTC. It yields the protein CASSLVLAGGPNEQFF.

The V call is TRBV10-3, the J call TRBJ2-7; D unclear. V was cut by 3 bases and J by 0 bases, with 9 bases left in between. Germline V gene lookup returns CDR1 ENHRY and CDR2 SYGVKD. This CDR3 is 14 amino acids long. CDR3 residues: CAISDGGASYEQYF. Here the CDR3 DNA reads TGTGCCATCAGTGACGGCGGAGCCTCCTACGAGCAGTACTTC.

The V call is TRBV19, the J call TRBJ2-1, with 10 positions matching TRBD2. The CDR3 spans 15 residues. With 7 bases clipped from V and 7 bases from J, the junction kept 10 bases outside the gene matches. The germline V gene encodes CDR1 LNHDA and CDR2 SQIVND (reference sequence). As DNA, the CDR3 is TGTGCCAGTACCCACCTGCTAGCGGGAGCGAATGAGCAGTTCTTC. Its protein product is CASTHLLAGANEQFF.

The chain joins TRBV19 to TRBJ1-5; D not resolved. Germline V lookup: CDR1 LNHDA, CDR2 SQIVND (reference sequence). V was shortened by 3 bases and J by 6 bases, with 15 bases between the two germline ends. CDR3 length: 15 amino acids. The CDR3: CASSMGQGIRQPQHF. In DNA, the CDR3 is TGTGCCAGTAGTATGGGCCAAGGGATCCGTCAGCCCCAGCATTTT.

This rearrangement joins TRBV11-2 to TRBJ2-7, with D possibly being TRBD2 (5 bases). V gave up 5 bases and J gave up 2 bases, with 22 bases separating them. The CDR3 extends over 17 amino acids. CDR1 is SGHAT, CDR2 FQNNGV, per germline. The CDR3 DNA sequence: TGTGCCAGCAGCCGAGAACCCGGGATCATAAAGCCCTACGAGCAGTACTTC. This codes for CASSREPGIIKPYEQYF. The full variable domain, in which reference TRBV11-2 and TRBJ2-7 provide the parts outside the CDR3, is EAGVAQSPRYKIIEKRQSVAFWCNPISGHATLYWYQQILGQGPKLLIQFQNNGVVDDSQLPKDRFSAERLKGVDSTLKIQPAKLEDSAVYLCASSREPGIIKPYEQYFGPGTRLTVT.

J is TRBJ1-4 and V is TRBV7-9, with TRBD1 identical over 7 bases. Germline trimming cut 1 base from V and 10 bases from J; bases unmatched to any gene: 6. The CDR3 runs to 14 residues. Germline CDR1 is SEHNR and CDR2 is FQNEAQ (reference sequence). The CDR3 bases are TGTGCCAGCAGCTTAGGACAGGGCAAAGGAAAACTGTTTTTT. Residues: CASSLGQGKGKLFF.

The V and J genes are TRBV7-2 and TRBJ2-3; 7 bases align to TRBD1. The CDR3 length is 15 residues. From germline, CDR1 is SGHTA and CDR2 FQGNSA. Trimming removed 1 base from V and 3 bases from J; junction bases left unmatched: 4. The CDR3, as DNA: TGTGCCAGCAGCTTAGGACAGGGCGGTACAGATACGCAGTATTTT. Its protein is CASSLGQGGTDTQYF.

The genes are TRBV19 and TRBJ1-3; no firm D call. V shed 10 bases and J shed 0 bases, with 10 bases lying between them. Germline assignment: CDR1 LNHDA and CDR2 SQIVND (reference sequence). The CDR3 covers 13 residues. CDR3 in DNA: TGTGCCACCGCTGACTTCTCTGGAAACACCATATATTTT. Translated: CATADFSGNTIYF.

The rearrangement joins TRBV5-1 to TRBJ2-3; TRBD2 aligns across 12 bases. Unmatched junction bases numbered 4, after V lost 4 bases and J lost 1 base. The CDR3 extends over 16 amino acids. Germline assignment: CDR1 SGHRS and CDR2 YFSETQ. CDR3 in amino acids: CASSTTSGSGTDTQYF. Written as DNA, the CDR3 is TGCGCCAGCAGCACGACTAGCGGGAGTGGCACAGATACGCAGTATTTT. The full variable domain, completed using reference TRBV5-1 and TRBJ2-3, is KAGVTQTPRYLIKTRGQQVTLSCSPISGHRSVSWYQQTPGQGLQFLFEYFSETQRNKGNFPGRFSGRQFSNSRSEMNVSTLELGDSALYLCASSTTSGSGTDTQYFGPGTRLTVL.

The V gene is TRBV6-5, the J gene TRBJ2-6; D unresolved. V gave up 6 bases and J gave up 4 bases, with 13 bases separating them. The CDR3 is 15 residues long. Germline V gene lookup returns CDR1 MNHEY and CDR2 SVGAGI. As DNA, the CDR3 is TGTGCCAGCAGCCTTGACGTAGCCGGGGCCAACGTCCTGACTTTC. The encoded protein is CASSLDVAGANVLTF.

The chain links TRBV7-2 to TRBJ2-1, with D unclear. V dropped 1 base and J dropped 5 bases, with 6 bases sitting between them. Germline CDR1 SGHTA, CDR2 FQGNSA. CDR3 size: 13 residues. CDR3 sequence (DNA): TGTGCCAGCAGCTTAGACTACAACAATGAGCAGTTCTTC. It translates to CASSLDYNNEQFF.

The genes are TRBV5-4 and TRBJ2-3, with 7 bases aligning to TRBD2. The CDR3 runs to 14 residues. Germline V lookup: CDR1 SGHNT, CDR2 YYREEE (reference sequence). After removal of 5 bases from V and 3 bases from J, the junction contained 6 bases not matched to a gene. The CDR3 is CASRKLADTDTQYF. The CDR3, as DNA: TGTGCCAGCAGAAAGCTAGCGGATACAGATACGCAGTATTTT. Together with reference TRBV5-4 and TRBJ2-3, the CDR3 gives the full variable domain: ETGVTQSPTHLIKTRGQQVTLRCSSQSGHNTVSWYQQALGQGPQFIFQYYREEENGRGNFPPRFSGLQFPNYSSELNVNALELDDSALYLCASRKLADTDTQYFGPGTRLTVL.

The V and J genes are TRBV7-9 and TRBJ1-5, with 8 bases lining up with TRBD1. J was trimmed by 2 bases and V by 1 base; bases with no gene match: 7. The CDR3 totals 17 residues. The V gene's germline CDR1 is SEHNR and CDR2 FQNEAQ (reference sequence). CDR3: CASSLGAGGRGNQPQHF. CDR3 DNA sequence: TGTGCCAGCAGCTTAGGAGCAGGGGGCAGAGGCAATCAGCCCCAGCATTTT. Full variable domain (remainder filled in from reference TRBV7-9 and TRBJ1-5): DTGVSQNPRHKITKRGQNVTFRCDPISEHNRLYWYRQTLGQGPEFLTYFQNEAQLEKSRLLSDRFSAERPKGSFSTLEIQRTEQGDSAMYLCASSLGAGGRGNQPQHFGDGTRLSIL.

V is TRBV6-5 and J is TRBJ2-1; 7 nucleotides line up with TRBD1. Germline V CDR1 and CDR2: MNHEY, SVGAGI. V was clipped by 6 bases and J by 12 bases; unmatched bases: 5. The length of the CDR3 is 11 residues. CDR3 bases: TGTGCCAGCAGCTCGAGGACAGGGCAGTTCTTC. Translation: CASSSRTGQFF.

Remarks on this clone: At one of its ends the junction is not consistent with the germline gene, which may arise from a read error. The chain has TRBV7-9 and TRBJ2-7; a possible D gene is TRBD1 (5 bases). Germline assignment: CDR1 SEHNR and CDR2 FQNEAQ (reference sequence). This CDR3 has 11 residues. CDR3 protein: CASSLLQGVHF. CDR3 sequence (DNA): TGTGCCAGCAGCTTATTGCAGGGCGTGCACTTC.